The 30 T cell receptor beta chains listed next were all sequenced from one sample in a study of OX40 agonist ivuxolimab in advanced cancers. Profiling relied on immunoSEQ multiplex PCR, and the TCRdb table lists in-frame clones only, not all of them. The repertoire includes about 14,000 clones, 82% of them detected once, and about two fifths sits in the top ten. This specimen consisted of CD4+ or CD8+ T cells sorted from blood, obtained in a trial of the OX40 agonist ivuxolimab. The receptors here all came from an adult with an advanced solid tumor such as melanoma, head and neck, liver or kidney cancer.

This clone was observed a handful of times. This sequence joins TRBV7-9 and TRBJ2-1, with 11 nucleotides matching TRBD2. With 5 bases clipped from V and 0 bases from J, the junction kept 9 bases outside the gene matches. CDR3 length: 18 residues. From germline, CDR1 is SEHNR and CDR2 FQNEAQ (reference sequence). The CDR3 loop reads CASSPTSGSKSSYNEQFF. In DNA form, the CDR3 reads TGTGCCAGCAGCCCTACTAGCGGGAGTAAGAGCTCCTACAATGAGCAGTTCTTC.

The CDR3 loop is CASSPRGQEAQHF. CDR3 DNA: TGTGCCAGTAGTCCCAGAGGACAGGAAGCCCAGCATTTT. The rearrangement links TRBV19 to TRBJ1-5; 7 nucleotides line up with TRBD1. Germline trimming cut 5 bases from V and 11 bases from J; bases unmatched to any gene: 9. In germline, CDR1 is LNHDA, CDR2 SQIVND (reference sequence). The CDR3 loop spans 13 amino acids.

This clone occurred once. In nucleotides, the CDR3 is TGTGCCAGCAGTTCTAAAGGGGGGGGCGAGCAGTACTTC. Its translation is CASSSKGGGEQYF. This rearrangement joins TRBV7-8 to TRBJ2-7; possibly TRBD2 for D (7 bases). The V gene's germline CDR1 is SGHVS and CDR2 FQNEAQ. Trimming took 6 bases from V and 6 from J, leaving 15 bases between them. This CDR3 spans 13 amino acids.

The CDR3 spells CASGPGTGSGSNQPQHF. DNA for the CDR3: TGTGCTAGTGGGCCCGGGACAGGGTCGGGAAGCAATCAGCCCCAGCATTTT. The chain employs TRBV12-5 and TRBJ1-5, with 9 bases lining up with TRBD1. Germline V lookup: CDR1 LGHNT, CDR2 FRNRAP. After removal of 6 bases from V and 1 base from J, the junction contained 10 bases not matched to a gene. The CDR3 spans 17 residues.

J is TRBJ2-7 and V is TRBV19; tentatively, D is TRBD1 (5 bases). The germline V gene encodes CDR1 LNHDA and CDR2 SQIVND (reference sequence). The CDR3 runs 15 residues. With 5 bases removed from V and 0 bases from J, the gap between germline ends came to 14 bases. CDR3: CASSVSDTNSYEQYF. CDR3 bases: TGTGCCAGTAGTGTTTCGGACACTAACTCCTACGAGCAGTACTTC. The full variable domain, with the rest looked up from reference TRBV19 and TRBJ2-7, is DGGITQSPKYLFRKEGQNVTLSCEQNLNHDAMYWYRQDPGQGLRLIYYSQIVNDFQKGDIAEGYSVSREKKESFPLTVTSAQKNPTAFYLCASSVSDTNSYEQYFGPGTRLTVT.

The gene calls are TRBV7-9 and TRBJ1-3; tentative D call: TRBD1 (6 bases). CDR1 is SEHNR, CDR2 FQNEAQ, per germline (reference sequence). V was shortened by 5 bases and J by 4 bases, with 12 bases between the two germline ends. The CDR3 extends over 14 amino acids. CDR3 in DNA: TGTGCCAGCAGCCTCTCGGGGGCCGGAAACACCATATATTTT. It translates to CASSLSGAGNTIYF.

The V and J genes are TRBV18 and TRBJ1-1; perhaps TRBD1 as D (5 bases). Looked up from germline, CDR1 is KGHSH and CDR2 is LQKENI. Trimming removed 3 bases at V and 8 bases at J, with 10 bases between. The CDR3 is 12 amino acids. For the CDR3, the DNA is TGTGCCAGCTCACCCGGGGGTTCAGAAGCTTTCTTT. This encodes CASSPGGSEAFF.

V usage is TRBV9 and J usage is TRBJ2-5; a possible D gene is TRBD1 (6 bases). Trimming removed 0 bases at V and 2 bases at J, with 11 bases between. CDR1 SGDLS and CDR2 YYNGEE come from the germline V gene. The CDR3 loop spans 15 amino acids. The CDR3 sequence is CASSVGQGQQETQYF. The CDR3 nucleotides are TGTGCCAGCAGCGTAGGGCAGGGGCAACAAGAGACCCAGTACTTC.

This clone is medium-sized within its sample. This chain uses TRBV6-5 with TRBJ2-3; D is unresolved. The CDR3 is 14 amino acids. CDR1 and CDR2 from the germline V gene are MNHEY and SVGAGI. V was pared by 1 base and J by 0 bases, with 5 bases between. The CDR3 sequence: CASSYYGSTDTQYF. In nucleotides, the CDR3 is TGTGCCAGCAGTTACTATGGGAGCACAGATACGCAGTATTTT.

Ten or more counts support this clone. The J gene is TRBJ2-1, the V gene TRBV27, with D possibly being TRBD2 (5 bases). The CDR3 is made up of 14 amino acids. Trimming removed 8 bases at V and 0 bases at J, with 11 bases between. Germline CDR1 and CDR2: MNHEY and SMNVEV (reference sequence). The chain's CDR3 is CASSVASSYNEQFF. The CDR3 DNA is TGTGCCAGCTCGGTAGCGAGCTCCTACAATGAGCAGTTCTTC.

V gene TRBV7-2 combines with J gene TRBJ2-1; 10 bases map to TRBD2. The CDR3 length is 17 residues. V shed 1 base, J shed 7 bases, and the junction held 10 bases outside the gene matches. Germline CDR1 and CDR2: SGHTA and FQGNSA. CDR3 sequence: CASSLEAAGGPWNEQFF. CDR3 coding DNA: TGTGCCAGCAGCTTAGAGGCAGCGGGGGGGCCTTGGAATGAGCAGTTCTTC.

This clone turned up a few times. The rearrangement links TRBV7-2 to TRBJ2-7; 11 bases are shared with TRBD2. The germline CDR1 and CDR2 sequences are SGHTA and FQGNSA. The CDR3 is 15 amino acids. Germline trimming cut 4 bases from V and 5 bases from J; bases unmatched to any gene: 7. CDR3 residues: CASSSVAGGQDEQYF. Here the CDR3 DNA reads TGTGCCAGCAGCTCAGTAGCGGGAGGGCAAGACGAGCAGTACTTC.

The chain joins TRBV7-9 to TRBJ1-5; a weak D match, TRBD1 (5 bases). Germline V lookup: CDR1 SEHNR, CDR2 FQNEAQ (reference sequence). The V end was cut by 5 bases, the J end by 3 bases, with 11 bases between. The CDR3 is 14 residues long. DNA of the CDR3: TGTGCCAGCAGCCGACCGGGACCCAATCAGCCCCAGCATTTT. Translation: CASSRPGPNQPQHF.

J is TRBJ1-1 and V is TRBV11-3; D is unclear. The CDR3 covers 13 residues. The V and J ends lost 2 bases and 1 base respectively, with 5 bases between them. Germline values: CDR1 SGHNT, CDR2 YENEEA. This chain's CDR3 is CASSLMTNTEAFF. CDR3 bases: TGTGCCAGCAGCTTAATGACGAACACTGAAGCTTTCTTT.

The chain recombines TRBV7-3 with TRBJ1-4, with 12 bases aligning to TRBD1. V lost 0 bases to trimming and J lost 8 bases; unmatched junction nucleotides: 1. Germline V lookup: CDR1 SGHTA, CDR2 FQGTGA. This CDR3 region has 15 residues. Here the CDR3 reads CASSLTGTGGEKLFF. CDR3 bases: TGTGCCAGCAGCTTAACAGGGACAGGGGGCGAAAAACTGTTTTTT.

This clone was counted once. V usage is TRBV7-9 and J usage is TRBJ2-1; 11 nucleotides match TRBD2. CDR1 is SEHNR, CDR2 FQNEAQ, per germline (reference sequence). The CDR3 extends over 14 amino acids. Trimming took 8 bases from V and 9 from J; bases not matched to a gene: 9. CDR3 sequence (DNA): TGTGCCAGCTCGGGACTAGCGGCCCTCGCTGAGCAGTTCTTC. Translating gives CASSGLAALAEQFF.

The rearrangement uses TRBV19 and TRBJ1-2, with no clear D. This CDR3 comprises 12 residues. Trimming took off 6 bases at V and 5 bases at J, with 10 bases between the two ends. From germline, CDR1 is LNHDA and CDR2 SQIVND (reference sequence). The CDR3 bases are TGTGCCAGTAGCCAATCCGGTTATGGCTACACCTTC. Protein sequence: CASSQSGYGYTF.

This clone was seen repeatedly, ten times or more. The chain is built from TRBV2 and TRBJ1-4; D is possibly TRBD1 (5 bases). Germline CDR1 is SNHLY and CDR2 is FYNNEI. This CDR3 is 15 amino acids long. With 6 bases removed from V and 4 bases from J, the gap between germline ends came to 15 bases. CDR3 protein: CASSDRDRYNEKLFF. Here the CDR3 DNA reads TGTGCCAGCAGCGACCGGGACCGCTATAATGAAAAACTGTTTTTT.

V gene TRBV15 combines with J gene TRBJ1-5; the D gene is possibly TRBD1 (6 bases). Deletions cut 4 bases from V and 7 bases from J, with 11 bases between. The CDR3 contains 13 residues. Germline V gene sequence: CDR1 LNHNV, CDR2 YYDKDF (reference sequence). CDR3: CATSIQGNQPQHF. DNA for the CDR3: TGTGCCACCAGCATTCAGGGGAACCAGCCCCAGCATTTT.

This clone occurred once. This rearrangement joins TRBV19 to TRBJ1-1, with D hard to call. The V gene's germline CDR1 is LNHDA and CDR2 SQIVND (reference sequence). Trimming took 3 bases from V and 1 from J, leaving 3 bases between them. The CDR3 totals 12 residues. CDR3 residues: CASSMANTEAFF. CDR3 DNA sequence: TGTGCCAGTAGTATGGCGAACACTGAAGCTTTCTTT.

The chain recombines TRBV6-5 with TRBJ1-1, with D unresolved. Germline assignment: CDR1 MNHEY and CDR2 SVGAGI. V was clipped by 6 bases and J by 0 bases, with 11 bases between them. This CDR3 region has 14 residues. CDR3 amino acids: CASSPTLMNTEAFF. The CDR3 DNA reads as TGTGCCAGCAGCCCGACTTTAATGAACACTGAAGCTTTCTTT.

This sequence joins TRBV29-1 and TRBJ2-2; D unclear. This CDR3 region has 12 residues. CDR1 is SQVTM, CDR2 ANQGSEA, per germline. Trimming cost V 6 bases and J 5 bases, with 10 bases left between them. This chain's CDR3 is CSVLDGTGELFF. CDR3 in DNA: TGCAGCGTCCTAGATGGGACCGGGGAGCTGTTTTTT.

The V call is TRBV7-8, the J call TRBJ2-7; 9 nucleotides match TRBD1. There are 16 residues in the CDR3. Trimming at V came to 1 base and at J to 2 bases, leaving 6 bases not matched to a gene. Looked up from germline, CDR1 is SGHVS and CDR2 is FQNEAQ. The CDR3: CASSLEAGQGTYEQYF. CDR3 coding DNA: TGTGCCAGCAGCTTAGAGGCGGGACAGGGAACCTACGAGCAGTACTTC.

The rearrangement uses TRBV5-4 and TRBJ2-1; 10 nucleotides match TRBD2. The CDR3 contains 17 residues. The V gene's germline CDR1 is SGHNT and CDR2 YYREEE (reference sequence). The V gene end was trimmed by 2 bases and the J gene end by 7 bases; junction bases not matched to a gene: 12. The CDR3: CASSLGLAVNRGNEQFF. Here the CDR3 DNA reads TGTGCCAGCAGCTTAGGACTAGCGGTTAACCGGGGAAATGAGCAGTTCTTC.

This chain links TRBV10-1 with TRBJ1-1; 10 bases line up with TRBD1. Trimming removed 9 bases from V and 4 bases from J; junction bases left unmatched: 11. CDR1 WNHNN and CDR2 SYGVQD come from the germline V gene (reference sequence). This CDR3 comprises 15 residues. The CDR3 here is CARGGTGVFGTEAFF. CDR3 nucleotides: TGCGCCAGGGGAGGGACAGGGGTGTTTGGCACTGAAGCTTTCTTT.

This sequence joins TRBV11-2 and TRBJ2-5, with TRBD2 identical over 12 bases. Per germline, CDR1 SGHAT and CDR2 FQNNGV. The CDR3 spans 13 residues. The V gene end was trimmed by 4 bases and the J gene end by 10 bases; junction bases not matched to a gene: 4. CDR3 region: CASSSLAGGDQYF. The CDR3 DNA is TGTGCCAGCAGCTCCCTAGCGGGAGGGGACCAGTACTTC. Full variable domain (rest looked up from reference TRBV11-2 and TRBJ2-5): EAGVAQSPRYKIIEKRQSVAFWCNPISGHATLYWYQQILGQGPKLLIQFQNNGVVDDSQLPKDRFSAERLKGVDSTLKIQPAKLEDSAVYLCASSSLAGGDQYFGPGTRLLVL.

The chain employs TRBV7-8 and TRBJ2-7, with 8 nucleotides matching TRBD1. The J segment lost 2 bases and the V segment lost 1 base, leaving 1 base of the junction unmatched. The CDR3 has 14 amino acids. In germline, CDR1 is SGHVS, CDR2 FQNEAQ. The CDR3 loop is CASSLVQGAYEQYF. The CDR3 region has the DNA TGTGCCAGCAGCTTAGTACAGGGGGCCTACGAGCAGTACTTC.

The CDR3 sequence is CASSQGGNSPLHF. The CDR3 nucleotides are TGCGCCAGCAGCCAAGGCGGGAATTCACCCCTCCACTTT. V and J are TRBV4-1 and TRBJ1-6; D unresolved. The V gene lost 1 base and the J gene lost 7 bases, with 5 bases spanning the gap. CDR3 size: 13 residues. CDR1 is MGHRA, CDR2 YSYEKL, per germline.

The chain couples TRBV25-1 to TRBJ1-2, with D hard to call. V dropped 3 bases and J dropped 10 bases, with 9 bases sitting between them. Germline CDR1 and CDR2: MGHDK and SYGVNS. The CDR3 loop spans 11 amino acids. CDR3 bases: TGTGCCAGCAGTGACCTTTCCGACTACACCTTC. Encoded protein: CASSDLSDYTF.

CDR3 bases: TGTGCCACCAGCAGAGATGGACGCACTGAGCAGTACTTC. Translated, it gives CATSRDGRTEQYF. V and J are TRBV15 and TRBJ2-7; D is unclear. Germline V gene sequence: CDR1 LNHNV, CDR2 YYDKDF (reference sequence). V was pared by 0 bases and J by 7 bases, with 10 bases between. This CDR3 contains 13 residues.